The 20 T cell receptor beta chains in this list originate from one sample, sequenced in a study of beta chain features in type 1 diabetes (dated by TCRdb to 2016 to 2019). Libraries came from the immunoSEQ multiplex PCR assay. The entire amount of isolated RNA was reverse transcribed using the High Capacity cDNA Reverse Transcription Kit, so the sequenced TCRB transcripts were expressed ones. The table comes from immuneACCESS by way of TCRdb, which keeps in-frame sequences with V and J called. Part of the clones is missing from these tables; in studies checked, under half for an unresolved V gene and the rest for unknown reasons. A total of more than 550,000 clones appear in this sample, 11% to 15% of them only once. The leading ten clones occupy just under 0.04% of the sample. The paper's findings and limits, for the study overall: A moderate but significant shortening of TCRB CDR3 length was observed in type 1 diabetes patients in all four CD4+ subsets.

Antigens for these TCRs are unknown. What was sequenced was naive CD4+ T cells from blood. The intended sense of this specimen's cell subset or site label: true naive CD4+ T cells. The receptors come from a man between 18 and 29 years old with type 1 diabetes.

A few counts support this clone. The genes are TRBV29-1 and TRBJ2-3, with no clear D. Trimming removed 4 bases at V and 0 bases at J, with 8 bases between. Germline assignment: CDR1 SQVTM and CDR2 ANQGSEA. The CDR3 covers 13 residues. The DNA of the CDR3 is TGCAGCGTTGTAATCGCCAGCACAGATACGCAGTATTTT. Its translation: CSVVIASTDTQYF.

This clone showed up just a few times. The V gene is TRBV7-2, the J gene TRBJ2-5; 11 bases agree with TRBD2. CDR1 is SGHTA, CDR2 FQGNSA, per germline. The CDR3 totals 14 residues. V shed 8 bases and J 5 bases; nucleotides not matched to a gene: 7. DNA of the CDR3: TGTGCCAGCCTGAAGCCTAGCGGGAGGGAGACCCAGTACTTC. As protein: CASLKPSGRETQYF. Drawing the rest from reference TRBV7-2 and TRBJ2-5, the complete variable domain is GAGVSQSPSNKVTEKGKDVELRCDPISGHTALYWYRQSLGQGLEFLIYFQGNSAPDKSGLPSDRFSAERTGGSVSTLTIQRTQQEDSAVYLCASLKPSGRETQYFGPGTRLLVL.

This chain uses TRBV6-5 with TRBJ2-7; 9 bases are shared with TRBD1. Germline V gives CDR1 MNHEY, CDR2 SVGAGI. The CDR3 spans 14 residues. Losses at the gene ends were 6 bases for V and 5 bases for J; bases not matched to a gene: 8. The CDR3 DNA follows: TGTGCCAGCAGCCGATCGGGACAGGGACACGAGCAGTACTTC. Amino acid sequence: CASSRSGQGHEQYF.

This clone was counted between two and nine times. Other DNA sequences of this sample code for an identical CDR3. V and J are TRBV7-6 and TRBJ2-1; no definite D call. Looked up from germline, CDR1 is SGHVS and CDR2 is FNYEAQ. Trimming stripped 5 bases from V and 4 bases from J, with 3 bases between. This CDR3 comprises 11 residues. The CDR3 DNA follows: TGTGCCAGCAGCGCTTACAATGAGCAGTTCTTC. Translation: CASSAYNEQFF.

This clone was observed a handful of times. The CDR3 DNA is TGTGCAGCGGGGGGGTCAGATACGCAGTATTTT. Protein product: CAAGGSDTQYF. J is TRBJ2-3 and V is TRBV7-8; 10 positions match TRBD2. CDR3 length equals 11 residues. Germline-derived CDR1 and CDR2 are SGHVS and FQNEAQ.

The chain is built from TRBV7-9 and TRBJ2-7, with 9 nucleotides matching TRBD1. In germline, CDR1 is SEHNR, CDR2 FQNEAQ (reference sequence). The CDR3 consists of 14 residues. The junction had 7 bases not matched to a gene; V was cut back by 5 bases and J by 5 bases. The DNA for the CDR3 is TGTGCCAGCAGCAAGGGACAGGGTAGCGACGAGCAGTACTTC. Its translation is CASSKGQGSDEQYF.

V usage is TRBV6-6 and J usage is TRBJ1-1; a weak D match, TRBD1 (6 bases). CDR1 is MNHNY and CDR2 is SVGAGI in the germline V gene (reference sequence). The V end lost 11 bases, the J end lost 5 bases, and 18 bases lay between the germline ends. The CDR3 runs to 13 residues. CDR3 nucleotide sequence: TGTGCCGGGCAGCAGACAGGAAGGACTGAAGCTTTCTTT. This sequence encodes CAGQQTGRTEAFF.

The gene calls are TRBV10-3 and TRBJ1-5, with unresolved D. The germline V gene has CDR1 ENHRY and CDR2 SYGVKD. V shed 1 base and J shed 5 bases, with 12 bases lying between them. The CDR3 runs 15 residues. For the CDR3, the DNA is TGTGCCATCAGTGAGTATAAGCCAAATGATCAGCCCCAGCATTTT. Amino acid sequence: CAISEYKPNDQPQHF.

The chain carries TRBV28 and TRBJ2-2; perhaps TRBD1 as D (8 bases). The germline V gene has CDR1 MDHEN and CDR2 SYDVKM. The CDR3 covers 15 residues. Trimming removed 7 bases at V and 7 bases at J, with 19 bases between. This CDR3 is CASTQGGRRNGELFF. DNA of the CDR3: TGTGCCAGCACACAGGGGGGGAGGCGGAACGGGGAGCTGTTTTTT. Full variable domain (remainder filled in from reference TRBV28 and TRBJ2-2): DVKVTQSSRYLVKRTGEKVFLECVQDMDHENMFWYRQDPGLGLRLIYFSYDVKMKEKGDIPEGYSVSREKKERFSLILESASTNQTSMYLCASTQGGRRNGELFFGEGSRLTVL.

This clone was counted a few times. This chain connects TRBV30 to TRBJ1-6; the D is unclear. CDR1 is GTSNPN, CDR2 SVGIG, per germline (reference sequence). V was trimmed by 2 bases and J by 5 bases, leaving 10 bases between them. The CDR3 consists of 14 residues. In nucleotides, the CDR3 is TGTGCCTGGAGTTATGCGACAAATAATTCACCCCTCCACTTT. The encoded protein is CAWSYATNNSPLHF.

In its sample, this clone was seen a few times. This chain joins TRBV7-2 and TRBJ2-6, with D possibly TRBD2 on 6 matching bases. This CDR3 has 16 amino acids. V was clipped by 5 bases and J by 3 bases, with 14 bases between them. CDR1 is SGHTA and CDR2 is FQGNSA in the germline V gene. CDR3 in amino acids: CASSPSVIDGANVLTF. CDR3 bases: TGTGCCAGCAGCCCTAGCGTTATCGATGGGGCCAACGTCCTGACTTTC.

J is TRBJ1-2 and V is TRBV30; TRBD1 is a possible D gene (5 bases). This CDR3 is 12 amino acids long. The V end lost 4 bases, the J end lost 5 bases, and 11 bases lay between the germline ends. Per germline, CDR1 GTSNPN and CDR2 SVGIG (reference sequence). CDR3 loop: CAWTGKDYGYTF. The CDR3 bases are TGTGCCTGGACAGGGAAGGATTATGGCTACACCTTC.

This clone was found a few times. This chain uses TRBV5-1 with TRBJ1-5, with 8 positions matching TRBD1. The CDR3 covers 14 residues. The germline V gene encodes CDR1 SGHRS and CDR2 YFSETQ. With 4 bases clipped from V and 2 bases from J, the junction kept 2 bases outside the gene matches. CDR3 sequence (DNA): TGCGCCAGCAGCGTACAGGGGGGCAATCAGCCCCAGCATTTT. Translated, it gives CASSVQGGNQPQHF.

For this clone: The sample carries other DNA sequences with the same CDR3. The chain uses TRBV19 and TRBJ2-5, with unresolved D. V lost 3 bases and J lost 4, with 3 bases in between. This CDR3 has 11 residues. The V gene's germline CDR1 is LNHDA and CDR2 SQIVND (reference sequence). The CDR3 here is CASSMGETQYF. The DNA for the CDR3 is TGTGCCAGTAGTATGGGAGAGACCCAGTACTTC.

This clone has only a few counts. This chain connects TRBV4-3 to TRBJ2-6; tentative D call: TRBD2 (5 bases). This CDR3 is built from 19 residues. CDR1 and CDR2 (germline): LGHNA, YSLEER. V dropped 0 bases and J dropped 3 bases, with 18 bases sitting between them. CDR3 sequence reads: CASSQDLGPRRLGANVLTF. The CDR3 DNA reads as TGCGCCAGCAGCCAAGATCTCGGACCGAGGAGGCTTGGGGCCAACGTCCTGACTTTC.

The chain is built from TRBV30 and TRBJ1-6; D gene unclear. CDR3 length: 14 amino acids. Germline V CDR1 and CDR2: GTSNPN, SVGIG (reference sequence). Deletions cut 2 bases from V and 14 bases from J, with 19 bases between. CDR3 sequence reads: CAWSSSPWGGALHF. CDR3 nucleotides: TGTGCCTGGAGTTCGAGTCCCTGGGGTGGGGCCCTCCACTTT.

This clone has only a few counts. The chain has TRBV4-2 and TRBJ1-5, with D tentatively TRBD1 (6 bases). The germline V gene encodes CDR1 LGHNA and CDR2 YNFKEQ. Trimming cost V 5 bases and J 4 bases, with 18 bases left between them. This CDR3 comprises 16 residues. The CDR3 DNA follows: TGTGCCAGCAGCGTCCAAGGATCAGGGGTTAATCAGCCCCAGCATTTT. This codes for CASSVQGSGVNQPQHF.

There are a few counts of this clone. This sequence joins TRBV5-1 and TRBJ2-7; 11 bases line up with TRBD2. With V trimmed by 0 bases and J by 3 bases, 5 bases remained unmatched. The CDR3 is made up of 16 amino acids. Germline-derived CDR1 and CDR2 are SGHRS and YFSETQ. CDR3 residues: CASSLGTSGSLYEQYF. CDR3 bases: TGCGCCAGCAGCTTGGGGACTAGCGGGTCTCTCTACGAGCAGTACTTC.

CDR3 residues: CASSLDDSPLHF. The CDR3 DNA follows: TGCGCCAGCAGCTTGGACGACTCACCCCTCCACTTT. The chain combines TRBV5-1 with TRBJ1-6; no clear D. The CDR3 sequence is 12 residues long. V was pared by 0 bases and J by 10 bases, with 5 bases between. Germline CDR1 and CDR2: SGHRS and YFSETQ.

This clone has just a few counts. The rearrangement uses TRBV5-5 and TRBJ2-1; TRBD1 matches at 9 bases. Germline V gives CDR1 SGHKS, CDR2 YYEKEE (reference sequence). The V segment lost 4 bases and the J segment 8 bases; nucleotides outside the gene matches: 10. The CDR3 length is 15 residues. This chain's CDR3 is CASSPRTGAGDEQFF. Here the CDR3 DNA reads TGTGCCAGCAGCCCAAGGACAGGGGCGGGCGATGAGCAGTTCTTC.